Following are 24 T cell receptor beta chains from one sample sequenced in a study of cytomegalovirus exposure and HLA in healthy donors. Researchers ran the PCR with 60 Vbeta and 13 Jbeta primers. The method was immunoSEQ multiplex PCR; TCRdb's version includes in-frame clones alone and lacks a portion of them. Of around 140,000 clones in the sample, more than 70% are singletons; the top ten hold roughly 1%. Input material: PBMCs. These receptor sequences come from an older woman in good health and CMV-seronegative.

The CDR3 region has the DNA TGTGCCATCAGTGAGGGATTAAAAGCGGGGGGTACTGAAGCTTTCTTT. Translating it yields CAISEGLKAGGTEAFF. The gene calls are TRBV10-3 and TRBJ1-1; a possible D gene is TRBD1 (5 bases). CDR3 length: 16 amino acids. CDR1 ENHRY and CDR2 SYGVKD come from the germline V gene. V was shortened by 2 bases and J by 5 bases, with 18 bases between the two germline ends.

The J gene is TRBJ1-2, the V gene TRBV28; weak D call: TRBD1 (6 bases). The CDR3 has 16 residues. Per germline, CDR1 MDHEN and CDR2 SYDVKM. V was shortened by 7 bases and J by 5 bases, with 23 bases between the two germline ends. The CDR3 coding sequence is TGTGCCAGCACAAGCCACAGGGTATATTCGCATTATGGCTACACCTTC. It translates to CASTSHRVYSHYGYTF.

The chain has TRBV19 and TRBJ2-1, with D perhaps matching TRBD2 (5 bases). Germline CDR1 is LNHDA and CDR2 is SQIVND (reference sequence). V lost 6 bases and J lost 9, with 12 bases in between. This CDR3 has 12 residues. CDR3 in amino acids: CASSWSGGEQFF. The CDR3 DNA follows: TGTGCCAGTAGCTGGAGCGGTGGTGAGCAGTTCTTC.

Only a few counts were recorded for this clone. The chain links TRBV19 to TRBJ2-1, with D maybe TRBD2 (6 bases). The germline CDR1 and CDR2 sequences are LNHDA and SQIVND (reference sequence). With 1 base removed from V and 6 bases from J, the gap between germline ends came to 13 bases. CDR3 length: 15 amino acids. This CDR3 reads CASSIGGGGVNEQFF. The CDR3 DNA sequence: TGTGCCAGTAGTATAGGGGGTGGAGGGGTCAATGAGCAGTTCTTC.

The CDR3 DNA reads as TGCAGCGTTTTGCTGGGGCGGAATTCACCCCTCCACTTT. As protein: CSVLLGRNSPLHF. The J gene is TRBJ1-6, the V gene TRBV29-1; a weak D match, TRBD1 (5 bases). This CDR3 has 13 residues. CDR1 is SQVTM, CDR2 ANQGSEA, per germline. Trimming took off 5 bases at V and 7 bases at J, with 12 bases between the two ends.

The chain couples TRBV2 to TRBJ2-1; possibly TRBD1 for D (5 bases). In germline, CDR1 is SNHLY, CDR2 FYNNEI. This CDR3 is built from 14 residues. V lost 3 bases to trimming and J lost 1 base, with 7 bases between them. The CDR3, as DNA: TGTGCCAGCAGTGACCAGGGATCCTACAATGAGCAGTTCTTC. Translated: CASSDQGSYNEQFF.

This chain uses TRBV6-1 with TRBJ2-3; perhaps TRBD2 as D (5 bases). V was pared by 7 bases and J by 4 bases, with 18 bases between. Per the germline V gene, CDR1 is MNHNS and CDR2 is SASEGT. This CDR3 has 15 residues. CDR3: CASITDGGIPDTQYF. As DNA, the CDR3 is TGTGCCAGCATTACGGACGGAGGAATTCCAGATACGCAGTATTTT.

This clone was recorded a few times. This chain uses TRBV19 with TRBJ2-1; 10 nucleotides match TRBD1. The length of the CDR3 is 20 residues. Germline assignment: CDR1 LNHDA and CDR2 SQIVND (reference sequence). The trim removed 7 bases at V and 1 base at J, leaving 19 bases unmatched. The CDR3 loop reads CASTPRDRGPSGPSYNEQFF. The CDR3 nucleotides read TGTGCCAGTACTCCAAGGGACAGGGGTCCATCGGGTCCGTCCTACAATGAGCAGTTCTTC.

This chain connects TRBV7-3 to TRBJ2-5; 11 bases align to TRBD1. The CDR3 loop spans 16 amino acids. V gave up 4 bases and J gave up 4 bases; unmatched junction bases: 8. The germline gives CDR1 SGHTA, CDR2 FQGTGA. The CDR3, as DNA: TGTGCCAGCAGCTACTCCGGGACAGGGGGAGGAGAGACCCAGTACTTC. It yields the protein CASSYSGTGGGETQYF.

The chain links TRBV18 to TRBJ1-2; no definite D call. The CDR3 extends over 15 amino acids. V was trimmed by 3 bases and J by 0 bases, leaving 11 bases between them. The germline V gene encodes CDR1 KGHSH and CDR2 LQKENI. The CDR3 DNA follows: TGTGCCAGCTCACCGTCCTTGGGCTCTAACTATGGCTACACCTTC. It yields the protein CASSPSLGSNYGYTF.

The rearrangement joins TRBV15 to TRBJ1-1, with D tentatively TRBD1 (5 bases). CDR3 size: 13 residues. Trimming shortened V by 1 base and J by 8 bases, and 11 bases separated the two germline ends. Per germline, CDR1 LNHNV and CDR2 YYDKDF (reference sequence). For the CDR3, the DNA is TGTGCCACCAGCAGAGGTCTCCCAGGGGAAGCTTTCTTT. It translates to CATSRGLPGEAFF.

This clone has more than one count but fewer than ten. V is TRBV9 and J is TRBJ2-3, with 8 nucleotides matching TRBD1. The CDR3 totals 14 residues. Germline values: CDR1 SGDLS, CDR2 YYNGEE. After removal of 4 bases from V and 5 bases from J, the junction contained 6 bases not matched to a gene. CDR3 sequence reads: CASSLGQGRDTQYF. CDR3 coding DNA: TGTGCCAGCAGCTTAGGACAGGGTAGAGATACGCAGTATTTT.

This clone showed up just once. This chain connects TRBV7-6 to TRBJ2-1; 9 nucleotides match TRBD2. Trimming cost V 5 bases and J 5 bases; bases outside gene matches: 7. Germline CDR1 and CDR2: SGHVS and FNYEAQ. This CDR3 is 15 amino acids long. CDR3 region: CASSPASGGNNEQFF. Written as DNA, the CDR3 is TGTGCCAGCAGCCCTGCGAGCGGGGGGAACAATGAGCAGTTCTTC. Full variable domain (rest looked up from reference TRBV7-6 and TRBJ2-1): GAGVSQSPRYKVTKRGQDVALRCDPISGHVSLYWYRQALGQGPEFLTYFNYEAQQDKSGLPNDRFSAERPEGSISTLTIQRTEQRDSAMYRCASSPASGGNNEQFFGPGTRLTVL.

V gene TRBV11-2 combines with J gene TRBJ2-2; 7 bases are shared with TRBD1. The CDR3 covers 14 residues. The J segment lost 0 bases and the V segment lost 6 bases, leaving 1 base of the junction unmatched. Per germline, CDR1 SGHAT and CDR2 FQNNGV. The CDR3: CASRQGANTGELFF. The CDR3, as DNA: TGTGCCAGCAGGCAGGGGGCGAACACCGGGGAGCTGTTTTTT. The full variable domain, completed using reference TRBV11-2 and TRBJ2-2, is EAGVAQSPRYKIIEKRQSVAFWCNPISGHATLYWYQQILGQGPKLLIQFQNNGVVDDSQLPKDRFSAERLKGVDSTLKIQPAKLEDSAVYLCASRQGANTGELFFGEGSRLTVL.

This clone was found a few times. The V call is TRBV28, the J call TRBJ1-5; the match to TRBD1 covers 7 bases. The CDR3 totals 15 residues. V trimming: 6 bases; J trimming: 1 base; junction bases outside the gene matches: 6. Per the germline V gene, CDR1 is MDHEN and CDR2 is SYDVKM. CDR3 loop: CASSTGQISNQPQHF. The CDR3 DNA reads TGTGCCAGCAGCACGGGACAGATAAGCAATCAGCCCCAGCATTTT.

This clone was seen a few times. The CDR3, as DNA: TGTGCCAGCAGCTTAGTGCAGGTCAGCACTGAAGCTTTCTTT. Protein: CASSLVQVSTEAFF. The rearrangement joins TRBV11-2 to TRBJ1-1, with no clear D. The CDR3 consists of 14 residues. CDR1 and CDR2 (germline): SGHAT, FQNNGV. V was pared by 1 base and J by 4 bases, with 10 bases between.

CDR3 nucleotide sequence: TGTGCCAGCAGTCCCGGGACAGGCTATAGCAATCAGCCCCAGCATTTT. Protein: CASSPGTGYSNQPQHF. The V gene is TRBV28, the J gene TRBJ1-5; 8 nucleotides agree with TRBD1. Per the germline V gene, CDR1 is MDHEN and CDR2 is SYDVKM. The CDR3 is 16 residues long. Trimming removed 5 bases from V and 0 bases from J; junction bases left unmatched: 6.

The gene calls are TRBV6-5 and TRBJ2-5; 8 nucleotides agree with TRBD1. Germline lookup yields CDR1 MNHEY and CDR2 SVGAGI. V gave up 10 bases and J gave up 7 bases; unmatched junction bases: 17. CDR3 length equals 15 residues. The CDR3 DNA is TGTGCCACTCGACAAGACAGGGGACCCATTAGGACCCAGTACTTC. It encodes CATRQDRGPIRTQYF.

This clone was seen a single time. The J gene is TRBJ1-2, the V gene TRBV6-1; possible D gene TRBD1, 6 bases. Germline CDR1 reads MNHNS; CDR2 reads SASEGT. Trimming removed 2 bases from V and 2 bases from J, with 6 bases in between. The CDR3 is made up of 13 amino acids. The CDR3 bases are TGTGCCAGCAGTGAACAGGGGAACTATGGCTACACCTTC. It is translated as CASSEQGNYGYTF.

This clone turned up a few times. This chain joins TRBV29-1 and TRBJ2-1; 8 bases line up with TRBD1. The CDR3 has 16 residues. J lost 7 bases, V lost 0 bases, and 11 bases had no gene match. CDR1 and CDR2 (germline): SQVTM, ANQGSEA. As DNA, the CDR3 is TGCAGCGTTGAAGACCCGGCAGGGGGCAGAAGGAATGAGCAGTTCTTC. It codes for CSVEDPAGGRRNEQFF.

The chain uses TRBV18 and TRBJ2-6; possibly TRBD1 for D (6 bases). The germline gives CDR1 KGHSH, CDR2 LQKENI. The CDR3 extends over 17 amino acids. Trimming removed 3 bases at V and 4 bases at J, with 16 bases between. The CDR3 sequence is CASSPDSALIGANVLTF. CDR3 DNA: TGTGCCAGCTCACCGGACAGCGCCCTCATCGGGGCCAACGTCCTGACTTTC. Full variable domain (outside the CDR3, taken from reference TRBV18 and TRBJ2-6): NAGVMQNPRHLVRRRGQEARLRCSPMKGHSHVYWYRQLPEEGLKFMVYLQKENIIDESGMPKERFSAEFPKEGPSILRIQQVVRGDSAAYFCASSPDSALIGANVLTFGAGSRLTVL.

This clone was counted a single time. This chain connects TRBV18 to TRBJ2-1; 15 bases match TRBD2. The germline CDR1 and CDR2 sequences are KGHSH and LQKENI. The V and J ends lost 2 bases and 10 bases, in that order; junction bases with no gene match: 3. The CDR3 runs 15 residues. In DNA, the CDR3 is TGTGCCAGCTCACCAAGGGGACTAGCGGGAGGAGAGCAGTTCTTC. This sequence encodes CASSPRGLAGGEQFF.

The V call is TRBV10-2, the J call TRBJ1-6, with 8 nucleotides matching TRBD1. With 7 bases clipped from V and 2 bases from J, the junction kept 7 bases outside the gene matches. CDR3 size: 16 residues. Per the germline V gene, CDR1 is WSHSY and CDR2 is SAAADI. The CDR3 is CASKPGQATYNSPLHF. The CDR3 region has the DNA TGCGCCAGCAAGCCGGGACAGGCTACCTATAATTCACCCCTCCACTTT.

This clone has only one observation. This chain uses TRBV6-6 with TRBJ2-2; possibly TRBD1 for D (5 bases). V lost 4 bases and J 4 bases, leaving 13 bases between the germline ends. The CDR3 totals 15 residues. Germline CDR1 MNHNY, CDR2 SVGAGI (reference sequence). As DNA, the CDR3 is TGTGCCAGCAGTTTGCCAGGGCAGACCACCGGGGAGCTGTTTTTT. It is translated as CASSLPGQTTGELFF.